This passage covers 26 T cell receptor beta chains from one sample sequenced in a study of human T cells and chemical hapten exposure. TCRdb itself ran the RACE reads through MiXCR, one entry per CDR3 protein. The sample includes 150,000 to 200,000 distinct CDR3 sequences, just under 30% of them seen just once. Time point specified: pre-sensitization, week 0. Noted treatment: therapeutic diphenylcyclopropenone sensitization with weekly scalp DPC. Specimen: whole blood, collected in connection with sensitization to the hapten diphenylcyclopropenone (DPC). Receptors originate from a woman aged 25-40 years with alopecia areata. Some clones in this sample may be carry-over from other donors' samples.

Only a few counts were recorded for this clonotype. The DNA of the CDR3 is TGCAGCGTTGATGGGTATCCTCCCTCCTACAATGAGCAGTTCTTC. It yields the protein CSVDGYPPSYNEQFF. The chain joins TRBV29-1 to TRBJ2-1; D is ambiguous. V lost 3 bases and J lost 0, with 12 bases in between. This CDR3 spans 15 amino acids. CDR1 and CDR2 from the germline V gene are SQVTM and ANQGSEA.

The chain joins TRBV19 to TRBJ1-5, with D perhaps matching TRBD1 (5 bases). The V end was cut by 1 base, the J end by 0 bases, with 13 bases between. The CDR3 totals 17 residues. CDR1 is LNHDA and CDR2 is SQIVND in the germline V gene (reference sequence). This CDR3 reads CASSIVRQSYSNQPQHF. The CDR3 bases are TGTGCCAGTAGTATAGTGAGACAGAGTTATAGCAATCAGCCCCAGCATTTT.

The gene calls are TRBV4-1 and TRBJ2-1; D is unclear. The V end lost 2 bases, the J end lost 10 bases, and 12 bases lay between the germline ends. Germline V gene sequence: CDR1 MGHRA, CDR2 YSYEKL. This CDR3 comprises 13 residues. CDR3 sequence reads: CASSQLGTPEQFF. CDR3 DNA: TGCGCCAGCAGCCAACTCGGCACTCCGGAGCAGTTCTTC.

Concerning this clonotype: A read error may account for a junction end that differs from germline. This chain connects TRBV7-7 to TRBJ2-5; no reliable D call. This CDR3 contains 15 residues. CDR1 and CDR2 (germline): SSHAT, FNYEAQ (reference sequence). The CDR3 loop is CASSLYSGLQETQYF. Here the CDR3 DNA reads TGTGCTAGCAGCTTATACTCAGGCCTTCAAGAGACCCAGTACTTC.

This clonotype was found a few times. This chain joins TRBV5-4 and TRBJ1-2; 8 bases agree with TRBD1. The CDR3 covers 13 residues. Germline-derived CDR1 and CDR2 are SGHNT and YYREEE (reference sequence). The V and J ends lost 1 base and 8 bases, in that order; junction bases with no gene match: 4. CDR3 nucleotide sequence: TGTGCCAGCAGCTTGCCCCAGGGGGCGGGCTACACCTTC. Translated: CASSLPQGAGYTF. Supplemented by reference TRBV5-4 and TRBJ1-2, the full variable domain reads ETGVTQSPTHLIKTRGQQVTLRCSSQSGHNTVSWYQQALGQGPQFIFQYYREEENGRGNFPPRFSGLQFPNYSSELNVNALELDDSALYLCASSLPQGAGYTFGSGTRLTVV.

The chain employs TRBV29-1 and TRBJ2-5, with 10 bases identical to TRBD2. The length of the CDR3 is 15 residues. The ends lost 7 bases at V and 4 bases at J; junction bases unmatched: 12. Germline lookup yields CDR1 SQVTM and CDR2 ANQGSEA. The CDR3 is CSAAKLAGVGETQYF. The DNA for the CDR3 is TGCAGCGCCGCAAAGCTAGCGGGAGTAGGAGAGACCCAGTACTTC.

The sample holds one count of this clonotype. The rearrangement joins TRBV18 to TRBJ1-4; D not resolved. The V end lost 2 bases, the J end lost 5 bases, and 3 bases lay between the germline ends. The germline CDR1 and CDR2 sequences are KGHSH and LQKENI. The CDR3 spans 12 residues. CDR3 in DNA: TGTGCCAGCTCACCAGTGAATGAAAAACTGTTTTTT. This gives the protein CASSPVNEKLFF.

This clonotype was picked up many times. The rearrangement joins TRBV7-2 to TRBJ2-7; D not certain. The CDR3 runs to 15 residues. From germline, CDR1 is SGHTA and CDR2 FQGNSA. Between the trimmed V and J ends, which lost 5 bases and 2 bases, there was a span of 16 bases. The CDR3 loop is CASSLTWSNAYEQYF. The DNA for the CDR3 is TGTGCCAGCAGCCTGACTTGGTCGAATGCCTACGAGCAGTACTTC.

The J gene is TRBJ2-1, the V gene TRBV18, with 8 nucleotides matching TRBD2. V was clipped by 1 base and J by 7 bases; unmatched bases: 9. This CDR3 spans 16 amino acids. Per germline, CDR1 KGHSH and CDR2 LQKENI. The CDR3: CASSPQNSGIKNEQFF. CDR3 DNA: TGTGCCAGCTCACCACAGAATAGCGGGATCAAAAATGAGCAGTTCTTC.

This chain links TRBV15 with TRBJ2-5; D is perhaps TRBD2 (6 bases). The CDR3 sequence is 15 residues long. Trimming left V 0 bases short and J 5 bases short, with 13 bases between. Germline-derived CDR1 and CDR2 are LNHNV and YYDKDF (reference sequence). The CDR3 DNA reads as TGTGCCACCAGCAGAGATTTGGGACTTTTCGAGACCCAGTACTTC. Amino acids: CATSRDLGLFETQYF.

The table lists this clonotype with a few counts. The chain carries TRBV7-2 and TRBJ2-3, with D possibly TRBD2 on 6 matching bases. This CDR3 has 16 residues. The V gene's germline CDR1 is SGHTA and CDR2 FQGNSA. Trimming removed 3 bases at V and 2 bases at J, with 15 bases between. Here the CDR3 DNA reads TGTGCCAGCAGCTTCCGAACCGGGGGTCACACAGATACGCAGTATTTT. Protein product: CASSFRTGGHTDTQYF.

V is TRBV27 and J is TRBJ2-3; a possible D gene is TRBD2 (7 bases). CDR1 and CDR2 (germline): MNHEY, SMNVEV (reference sequence). V gave up 2 bases and J gave up 6 bases, with 12 bases separating them. The CDR3 length is 14 residues. DNA for the CDR3: TGTGCCAGCAGTTTAGCGGGGGCGTCTGATACGCAGTATTTT. Translating it yields CASSLAGASDTQYF.

The chain uses TRBV7-3 and TRBJ1-1; D might be TRBD1 (5 bases). The V gene lost 5 bases and the J gene lost 10 bases, with 17 bases spanning the gap. The CDR3 runs to 13 residues. The germline V gene has CDR1 SGHTA and CDR2 FQGTGA. CDR3 in DNA: TGTGCCAGCAGCAAAGACGGGGGATTCACAGCTTTCTTT. Its protein product is CASSKDGGFTAFF.

This clonotype has just one count. One end of the junction is discordant with germline, which a read error may explain. V is TRBV15 and J is TRBJ2-2; no definite D call. Germline V gene lookup returns CDR1 LNHNV and CDR2 YYDKDF (reference sequence). The CDR3 has 15 amino acids. The CDR3 loop is CVTSRGVTLTGELFF. Here the CDR3 DNA reads TGTGTCACCAGCAGAGGAGTCACCCTAACCGGGGAGCTGTTTTTT.

This clonotype turned up a few times. The chain links TRBV7-8 to TRBJ2-1; 8 bases map to TRBD2. Per the germline V gene, CDR1 is SGHVS and CDR2 is FQNEAQ. The CDR3 is 16 residues long. The trim removed 3 bases at V and 4 bases at J, leaving 8 bases unmatched. CDR3 protein: CASSFLSGSFYNEQFF. The CDR3 DNA follows: TGTGCCAGCAGCTTCCTAAGCGGGAGCTTTTACAATGAGCAGTTCTTC.

This chain joins TRBV11-2 and TRBJ2-3; the match to TRBD2 covers 13 bases. The length of the CDR3 is 15 residues. The ends lost 5 bases at V and 5 bases at J; junction bases unmatched: 4. Germline-derived CDR1 and CDR2 are SGHAT and FQNNGV. The CDR3 loop reads CASSPGLAGVDTQYF. The DNA for the CDR3 is TGTGCCAGCAGCCCCGGACTAGCGGGGGTAGATACGCAGTATTTT.

As DNA, the CDR3 is TGTGCCAGCAGCGACAGGGGAAGCACAGATACGCAGTATTTT. Amino acids: CASSDRGSTDTQYF. V gene TRBV28 combines with J gene TRBJ2-3; 8 bases line up with TRBD1. Germline CDR1 and CDR2: MDHEN and SYDVKM. V lost 6 bases, J lost 0 bases, and 2 bases stayed unmatched. The CDR3 is made up of 14 amino acids.

Ten or more counts support this clonotype. V and J are TRBV27 and TRBJ2-3, with a possible D match to TRBD2 (5 bases). Trimming pared 6 bases from V and 0 bases from J, leaving 10 bases between. Per the germline V gene, CDR1 is MNHEY and CDR2 is SMNVEV (reference sequence). The CDR3 is 14 amino acids. The CDR3 here is CASSLGLSTDTQYF. Written as DNA, the CDR3 is TGTGCCAGCAGCCTTGGACTGAGCACAGATACGCAGTATTTT.

In its sample, this clonotype was seen a few times. The gene calls are TRBV7-2 and TRBJ2-2; tentative D call: TRBD2 (6 bases). This CDR3 has 17 residues. Germline lookup yields CDR1 SGHTA and CDR2 FQGNSA. V shed 2 bases and J shed 2 bases, with 15 bases lying between them. DNA of the CDR3: TGTGCCAGCAGCTTAAGTTTGGCGGGGTCAAACACCGGGGAGCTGTTTTTT. It specifies CASSLSLAGSNTGELFF.

Note on this clonotype: At one boundary the junction diverges from the germline segment, which might be a read error. The chain uses TRBV29-1 and TRBJ2-7; 7 nucleotides align to TRBD2. The CDR3 length is 12 residues. Germline values: CDR1 SQVTM, CDR2 ANQGSEA. The CDR3 reads CSVEDGGYGQYF. The CDR3 coding sequence is TGCAGCGTTGAAGACGGGGGGTACGGGCAGTACTTC.

This clonotype occurred a few times. The V call is TRBV7-9, the J call TRBJ1-5, with D uncertain. This CDR3 region has 15 residues. Looked up from germline, CDR1 is SEHNR and CDR2 is FQNEAQ (reference sequence). Deletions cut 1 base from V and 9 bases from J, with 16 bases between. CDR3 residues: CASSLGGLEGGPQHF. The CDR3 nucleotides read TGTGCCAGCAGCTTAGGTGGACTAGAGGGTGGGCCCCAGCATTTT.

This clonotype has more than one count but fewer than ten. The chain employs TRBV28 and TRBJ2-3, with D perhaps TRBD1 (6 bases). The CDR3 is 15 amino acids. CDR1 and CDR2 (germline): MDHEN, SYDVKM. Trimming stripped 2 bases from V and 6 bases from J, with 15 bases between. CDR3 DNA: TGTGCCAGCAGTTTAGGGTACAGGGTTAGCGATACGCAGTATTTT. It is translated as CASSLGYRVSDTQYF.

This clonotype was seen more than once but under ten times. This chain links TRBV29-1 with TRBJ1-1; D is ambiguous. Germline V lookup: CDR1 SQVTM, CDR2 ANQGSEA. This CDR3 region has 12 residues. The V and J ends lost 4 bases and 0 bases respectively, with 6 bases between them. CDR3 nucleotides: TGCAGCGTTGGAGAGCTGAACACTGAAGCTTTCTTT. Translating gives CSVGELNTEAFF.

The V and J genes are TRBV5-1 and TRBJ2-7; D ambiguous. This CDR3 has 13 amino acids. Deletions cut 4 bases from V and 2 bases from J, with 10 bases between. CDR1 and CDR2 from the germline V gene are SGHRS and YFSETQ. This CDR3 is CASSKDGPYEQYF. CDR3 DNA sequence: TGCGCCAGCAGCAAGGACGGACCCTACGAGCAGTACTTC.

This chain links TRBV5-1 with TRBJ2-3, with TRBD2 matching 8 bases. There are 17 residues in the CDR3. V lost 1 base to trimming and J lost 8 bases; unmatched junction nucleotides: 15. Germline V gives CDR1 SGHRS, CDR2 YFSETQ. The DNA for the CDR3 is TGCGCCAGCAGCTTGCTTGCGAGTAGCGGGGAGAGTGCTACGCAGTATTTT. Protein: CASSLLASSGESATQYF. The full variable domain, in which reference TRBV5-1 and TRBJ2-3 provide the parts outside the CDR3, is KAGVTQTPRYLIKTRGQQVTLSCSPISGHRSVSWYQQTPGQGLQFLFEYFSETQRNKGNFPGRFSGRQFSNSRSEMNVSTLELGDSALYLCASSLLASSGESATQYFGPGTRLTVL.

This clonotype was counted between two and nine times. The chain carries TRBV7-2 and TRBJ2-6; TRBD1 is a possible D gene (6 bases). CDR3 size: 16 residues. The germline V gene has CDR1 SGHTA and CDR2 FQGNSA. Trimming left V 7 bases short and J 0 bases short, with 13 bases between. The DNA for the CDR3 is TGTGCCAGCATGGGCAGGGGAGTCTCTGGGGCCAACGTCCTGACTTTC. Protein: CASMGRGVSGANVLTF. The full variable domain, with the rest looked up from reference TRBV7-2 and TRBJ2-6, is GAGVSQSPSNKVTEKGKDVELRCDPISGHTALYWYRQSLGQGLEFLIYFQGNSAPDKSGLPSDRFSAERTGGSVSTLTIQRTQQEDSAVYLCASMGRGVSGANVLTFGAGSRLTVL.